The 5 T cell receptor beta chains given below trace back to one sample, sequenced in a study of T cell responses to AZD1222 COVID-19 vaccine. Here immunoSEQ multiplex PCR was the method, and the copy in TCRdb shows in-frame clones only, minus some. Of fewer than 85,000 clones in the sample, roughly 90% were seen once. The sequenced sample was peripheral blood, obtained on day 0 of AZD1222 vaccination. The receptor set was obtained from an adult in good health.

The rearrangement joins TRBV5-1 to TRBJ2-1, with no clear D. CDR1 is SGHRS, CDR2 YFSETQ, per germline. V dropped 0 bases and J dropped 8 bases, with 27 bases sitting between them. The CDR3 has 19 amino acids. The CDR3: CASSLARWTNTAEHDEQFF. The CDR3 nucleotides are TGCGCCAGCAGCTTGGCCAGGTGGACCAACACGGCCGAACACGATGAGCAGTTCTTC.

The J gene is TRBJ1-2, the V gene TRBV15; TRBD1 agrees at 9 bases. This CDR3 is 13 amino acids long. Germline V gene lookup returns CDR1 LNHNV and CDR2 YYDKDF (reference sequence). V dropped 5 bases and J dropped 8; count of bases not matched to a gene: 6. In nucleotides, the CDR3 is TGTGCCACCAGCGTACAGGGGGCATTGGGCTACACCTTC. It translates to CATSVQGALGYTF.

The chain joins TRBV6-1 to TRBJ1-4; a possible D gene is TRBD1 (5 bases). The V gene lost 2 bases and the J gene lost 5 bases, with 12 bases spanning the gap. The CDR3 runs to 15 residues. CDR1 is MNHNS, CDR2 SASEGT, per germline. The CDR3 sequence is CASSERGDPNEKLFF. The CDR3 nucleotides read TGTGCCAGCAGTGAACGAGGGGACCCAAATGAAAAACTGTTTTTT.

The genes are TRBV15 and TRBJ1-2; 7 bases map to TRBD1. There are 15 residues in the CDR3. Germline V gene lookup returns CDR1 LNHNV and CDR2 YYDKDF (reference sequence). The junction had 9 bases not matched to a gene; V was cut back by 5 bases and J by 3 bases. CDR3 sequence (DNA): TGTGCCACCAGCCTCAGACAGGGTTCGGACTATGGCTACACCTTC. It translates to CATSLRQGSDYGYTF. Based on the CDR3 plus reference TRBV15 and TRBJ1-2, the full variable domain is DAMVIQNPRYQVTQFGKPVTLSCSQTLNHNVMYWYQQKSSQAPKLLFHYYDKDFNNEADTPDNFQSRRPNTSFCFLDIRSPGLGDTAMYLCATSLRQGSDYGYTFGSGTRLTVV.

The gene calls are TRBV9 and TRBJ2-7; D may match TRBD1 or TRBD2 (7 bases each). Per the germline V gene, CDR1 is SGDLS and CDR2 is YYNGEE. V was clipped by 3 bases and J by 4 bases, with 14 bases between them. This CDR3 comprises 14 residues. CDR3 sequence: CASSGRQGGYEQYF. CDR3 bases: TGTGCCAGCAGCGGCCGACAGGGAGGGTACGAGCAGTACTTC.